The T cell receptor (beta chain) described here comes from a study of tumor and adjacent non-tumor tissue in lung cancer. Study background: Histology: eleven to twelve adenocarcinoma, a couple of squamous cell carcinoma, 1 small cell lung cancer. Overall study results and limits: Compared with tumor, normal lung showed significantly lower TCR diversity. Normal lung showed higher cumulative top 100 clone frequency than tumor. Patients with more diverse tumor TCRs had worse survival.

Three rounds of nested PCR, following a modified ARM-PCR protocol, produced the TCRbeta library. TCRdb itself ran the multiplex PCR reads through MiXCR, one entry per CDR3 protein. The sample has under 95,000 distinct CDR3 sequences; 80% to 90% are singletons. V was trimmed by 5 bases and J by 2 bases, leaving 13 bases between them. CDR1 SGHTA and CDR2 FQGNSA come from the germline V gene. The CDR3 is 15 residues long. No cell sorting was done before RNA was extracted from the tissue. More than 3 cm separated this lung sample from the edge of the tumor. Concerning this clonotype: Its target is unknown.

The receptor was derived from a man aged 55 to 70 with non-small cell lung cancer. The gene calls are TRBV7-2 and TRBJ2-4; D uncertain. Sequenced input: distant non-tumor lung tissue. CDR3 protein: CASSSHIGTKNIQYF. The CDR3 DNA sequence: TGTGCCAGCAGCAGCCATATAGGGACCAAAAACATTCAGTACTTC.